Presented here are 18 T cell receptor beta chains from one specimen sequenced in a study of T cell responses to AZD1222 COVID-19 vaccine. Profiling relied on immunoSEQ multiplex PCR, and the TCRdb table lists in-frame clones only, not all of them. The sample contains tens of thousands of clones, approximately 90% of which appear only once. The specimen was peripheral blood, collected on day 0 of AZD1222 vaccination. The receptor set was obtained from an adult in good health.

The rearrangement joins TRBV5-4 to TRBJ2-5, with D tentatively TRBD2 (6 bases). CDR1 is SGHNT and CDR2 is YYREEE in the germline V gene (reference sequence). CDR3 size: 15 residues. The V end was cut by 0 bases, the J end by 4 bases, with 13 bases between. CDR3 sequence reads: CASSLAMGGGETQYF. CDR3 bases: TGTGCCAGCAGCTTGGCCATGGGAGGTGGAGAGACCCAGTACTTC.

This chain joins TRBV6-5 and TRBJ2-3; D might be TRBD2 (5 bases). Germline lookup yields CDR1 MNHEY and CDR2 SVGAGI. This CDR3 spans 11 amino acids. V dropped 5 bases and J dropped 8 bases, with 8 bases sitting between them. CDR3 DNA sequence: TGTGCCAGCAGTCAAAGCGGTACGCAGTATTTT. Encoded protein: CASSQSGTQYF.

The chain combines TRBV3-1 (or the pseudogene TRBV3-2) with TRBJ1-1, with TRBD1 identical over 7 bases. Trimming at V came to 4 bases and at J to 3 bases, leaving 5 bases not matched to a gene. The CDR3 length is 14 residues. Per the germline V gene, CDR1 is LGHDT and CDR2 is YNNKEL (reference sequence). The CDR3 region is CASSPKTGYTEAFF. CDR3 nucleotides: TGTGCCAGCAGCCCCAAGACAGGGTACACTGAAGCTTTCTTT.

This chain connects TRBV6-5 to TRBJ1-4; D may be TRBD1 (6 bases). CDR3 length: 15 residues. Deletions cut 6 bases from V and 6 bases from J, with 17 bases between. The germline CDR1 and CDR2 sequences are MNHEY and SVGAGI. The CDR3 coding sequence is TGTGCCAGCAGACAACTCACGGGGGGCGATGAAAAACTGTTTTTT. Its protein product is CASRQLTGGDEKLFF.

V usage is TRBV7-9 and J usage is TRBJ1-1; D is perhaps TRBD1 (5 bases). The V gene's germline CDR1 is SEHNR and CDR2 FQNEAQ (reference sequence). The CDR3 loop spans 15 amino acids. Trimming took off 5 bases at V and 0 bases at J, with 13 bases between the two ends. The CDR3 reads CASSPAGLVNTEAFF. The CDR3, as DNA: TGTGCCAGCAGCCCGGCAGGGTTGGTGAACACTGAAGCTTTCTTT.

This clone came up once. The chain uses TRBV11-2 and TRBJ2-2; D remains ambiguous. CDR1 SGHAT and CDR2 FQNNGV come from the germline V gene. With 6 bases removed from V and 6 bases from J, the gap between germline ends came to 8 bases. CDR3 length: 12 amino acids. The CDR3: CASSLPAGELFF. In DNA form, the CDR3 reads TGTGCCAGCAGTTTACCAGCCGGGGAGCTGTTTTTT.

The V call is TRBV5-1, the J call TRBJ1-1; the match to TRBD1 covers 7 bases. Germline V lookup: CDR1 SGHRS, CDR2 YFSETQ. V shed 2 bases, J shed 1 base, and the junction held 5 bases outside the gene matches. CDR3 length equals 15 residues. CDR3 region: CASSFSGQTNTEAFF. CDR3 coding DNA: TGCGCCAGCAGCTTCTCGGGACAGACGAACACTGAAGCTTTCTTT.

V usage is TRBV30 and J usage is TRBJ1-2, with 7 bases that match TRBD1. CDR1 and CDR2 from the germline V gene are GTSNPN and SVGIG (reference sequence). J lost 1 base, V lost 2 bases, and 10 bases had no gene match. The length of the CDR3 is 16 residues. CDR3 region: CAWSSGRGPINYGYTF. The CDR3 region has the DNA TGTGCCTGGAGTTCTGGGAGGGGGCCCATTAACTATGGCTACACCTTC.

The CDR3: CASSDPTTGGEQPQHF. DNA for the CDR3: TGTGCCAGCAGTGACCCCACGACAGGGGGAGAGCAGCCCCAGCATTTT. The genes are TRBV2 and TRBJ1-5; 9 positions agree with TRBD1. Trimming took 3 bases from V and 7 from J; bases not matched to a gene: 10. There are 16 residues in the CDR3. The germline V gene has CDR1 SNHLY and CDR2 FYNNEI.

The V call is TRBV29-1, the J call TRBJ1-2, with TRBD1 matching over 9 bases. The length of the CDR3 is 13 residues. Germline CDR1 and CDR2: SQVTM and ANQGSEA. Trimming removed 3 bases from V and 7 bases from J; junction bases left unmatched: 6. The CDR3 DNA is TGCAGCGTTGAGGGGACAGGGTTGACTGGCTACACCTTC. Its translation is CSVEGTGLTGYTF.

J is TRBJ1-1 and V is TRBV18; D unresolved. V gave up 4 bases and J gave up 1 base, with 7 bases separating them. The CDR3 runs to 13 residues. The germline V gene has CDR1 KGHSH and CDR2 LQKENI. CDR3 residues: CASSLSSNTEAFF. DNA of the CDR3: TGTGCCAGCTCACTAAGTTCGAACACTGAAGCTTTCTTT.

The rearrangement uses TRBV7-3 and TRBJ2-5, with 13 bases that match TRBD2. Trimming cost V 2 bases and J 4 bases; bases outside gene matches: 7. Germline V CDR1 and CDR2: SGHTA, FQGTGA. There are 17 residues in the CDR3. The DNA of the CDR3 is TGTGCCAGCAGCTTAGGCACTAGCGGGGGGGCCGTAGAGACCCAGTACTTC. Translated: CASSLGTSGGAVETQYF. Full variable domain (remainder filled in from reference TRBV7-3 and TRBJ2-5): GAGVSQTPSNKVTEKGKYVELRCDPISGHTALYWYRQSLGQGPEFLIYFQGTGAADDSGLPNDRFFAVRPEGSVSTLKIQRTERGDSAVYLCASSLGTSGGAVETQYFGPGTRLLVL.

This clone came up a few times. J is TRBJ2-1 and V is TRBV5-1; 9 bases agree with TRBD2. Germline lookup yields CDR1 SGHRS and CDR2 YFSETQ. With 5 bases clipped from V and 2 bases from J, the junction kept 5 bases outside the gene matches. The CDR3 consists of 15 residues. CDR3 sequence (DNA): TGCGCCAGCAGTCTAGCGGGACAAACCTACAATGAGCAGTTCTTC. This sequence encodes CASSLAGQTYNEQFF.

The V and J genes are TRBV3-1 (or the pseudogene TRBV3-2) and TRBJ1-2; D unresolved. The V end lost 0 bases, the J end lost 8 bases, and 19 bases lay between the germline ends. The germline CDR1 and CDR2 sequences are LGHDT and YNNKEL (reference sequence). CDR3 length: 16 residues. The CDR3 protein is CASSQDLSPVFGGYTF. CDR3 nucleotides: TGTGCCAGCAGCCAAGACCTCTCCCCCGTCTTTGGAGGCTACACCTTC.

The chain has TRBV29-1 and TRBJ2-5; 9 positions match TRBD1. Germline V CDR1 and CDR2: SQVTM, ANQGSEA. Trimming cost V 5 bases and J 7 bases; bases outside gene matches: 5. This CDR3 region has 12 residues. CDR3 sequence (DNA): TGCAGCGTTACCGGGACAGGGACGACCCAGTACTTC. This sequence encodes CSVTGTGTTQYF.

The chain has TRBV6-6 and TRBJ1-3; D might be TRBD1 (6 bases). The CDR3 spans 14 residues. Trimming left V 7 bases short and J 8 bases short, with 18 bases between. Germline CDR1 reads MNHNY; CDR2 reads SVGAGI (reference sequence). This CDR3 is CASIFGGLGDTIYF. The DNA for the CDR3 is TGTGCCAGCATCTTCGGGGGGCTGGGGGACACCATATATTTT.

The CDR3 bases are TGCGCCAGCAGCCAAGATCTCGTCAGATCTAATTCACCCCTCCACTTT. It specifies CASSQDLVRSNSPLHF. This chain uses TRBV4-1 with TRBJ1-6; no clear D. CDR1 is MGHRA, CDR2 YSYEKL, per germline. The CDR3 is 16 residues long. V lost 0 bases and J 6 bases, leaving 12 bases between the germline ends.

V usage is TRBV11-2 and J usage is TRBJ2-1; 15 bases align to TRBD2. The length of the CDR3 is 15 residues. V was clipped by 6 bases and J by 8 bases; unmatched bases: 5. The germline V gene has CDR1 SGHAT and CDR2 FQNNGV. The CDR3 sequence: CASRFGLAGGHEQFF. In nucleotides, the CDR3 is TGTGCCAGCAGATTTGGACTAGCGGGGGGGCATGAGCAGTTCTTC.